This T cell receptor beta chain was sequenced for a study of T cell repertoires in cytomegalovirus infection (dated by TCRdb to between 2018 and 2021). At the level of the whole study: The peptide stimulations were aimed at well-studied HLA-B-restricted epitopes as well as recently identified HLA-C-restricted CMV epitopes, whose presentation resists viral immunomodulation. Donor HLA type was relevant to the analysis, as public TCR beta signatures indicated carriage of CMV infection together with the matching HLA type.

The V and J ends are trimmed by 2 bases and 3 bases, leaving 12 bases between them. Including cysteine and phenylalanine, the CDR3 has 15 amino acids. Only the CDR3 DNA stays, 45 bases, in frame from base 1. Looking up the germline V gene yields CDR1 SGHVS and CDR2 FNYEAQ. This clonotype has a handful of counts. What antigen it recognizes has not been identified. Base quality data are lacking; no much larger clone is found one base away. The treatment or condition label on this specimen signifies: in vitro stimulation with specific CMV peptide epitopes to enrich CMV-specific T cells. Sequencing used an Illumina HiSeq 1500. TCRdb reprocessed the public reads (quality trimming at Q25 with fastp, clone calling with MiXCR) and kept in-frame beta chains. Rows merge per CDR3 protein into single entries with the most common DNA and genes. This sample comprises around 710,000 distinct CDR3 sequences, 25% to 30% of them detected only once. Around 13% of the sample goes to the ten largest clones.

Results the study describes overall, beyond this receptor: In both this cohort and an independent cohort of some 380 donors, the cumulative frequency of public TCR beta family members distinguished carriers of CMV infection plus the relevant HLA type. The ex vivo response was dominated by HLA-C-restricted CMV-specific TCR beta clonotypes, which also provided the single most frequent clonotype in two of eight donors.

The sample consisted of cultured CD8+ T cells from PBMCs, taken from culture after CMV antigen stimulation. This sequence uses TRBV7-6 and TRBJ2-3; tentative D gene TRBD1, with 6 bases matching. The receptor's source is a human donor in good health (CMV status not recorded). Some clones in this sample may be carry-over from other donors' samples. Here is the DNA: TGTGCCAGCAGCTTATCTGGGGGCAAGACAGATACGCAGTATTTT. Translation gives CASSLSGGKTDTQYF.